This TCR beta chain was found in a study of CD8 T cells in ankylosing spondylitis. The study, taken as a whole, reports: There were earlier reports of some motif variants in reactive arthritis synovial fluid and blood. It appeared that ankylosing spondylitis blood was characterized by a TCR beta motif of several highly homologous variants.

TCRdb ran MiXCR on the 5' RACE reads and lists one entry per CDR3 protein. The sample lists a few hundred thousand distinct CDR3 sequences; more than 20% were seen once. On this clonotype: Antigen: not known.

The CDR3 consists of 11 residues. The germline gives CDR1 LGHNT, CDR2 FRNRAP. V dropped 9 bases and J dropped 3 bases, with 8 bases sitting between them. The sequencing sample was made of blood, either unsorted or a sorted T cell fraction (not recorded which). The origin of this receptor is a male donor with ankylosing spondylitis or in good health (not recorded which). The chain uses TRBV12-5 and TRBJ1-1, with a tentative D call TRBD1 (5 bases). Written as DNA, the CDR3 is TGTGCTAGCGGGGGATACACTGAAGCTTTCTTT. Amino acids: CASGGYTEAFF.